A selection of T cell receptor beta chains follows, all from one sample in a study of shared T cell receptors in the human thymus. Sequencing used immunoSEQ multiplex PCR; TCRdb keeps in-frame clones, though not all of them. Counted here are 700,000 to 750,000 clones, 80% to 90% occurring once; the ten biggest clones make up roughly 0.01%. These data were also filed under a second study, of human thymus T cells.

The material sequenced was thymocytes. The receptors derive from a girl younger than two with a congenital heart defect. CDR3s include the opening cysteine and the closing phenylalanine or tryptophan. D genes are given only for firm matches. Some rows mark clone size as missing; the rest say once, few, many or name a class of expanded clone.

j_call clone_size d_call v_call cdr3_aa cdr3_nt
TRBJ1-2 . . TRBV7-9 CASSFPAGHGYTF TGTGCCAGCAGCTTCCCTGCGGGGCATGGCTACACCTTC
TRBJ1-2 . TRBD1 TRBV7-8 CASSSLTGTNYGYTF TGTGCCAGCAGCTCCTTGACAGGGACTAACTATGGCTACACCTTC
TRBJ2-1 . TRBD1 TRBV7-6 CASSLGQGSHNEQFF TGTGCCAGCAGCTTGGGACAGGGAAGTCACAATGAGCAGTTCTTC
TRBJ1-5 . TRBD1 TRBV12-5 CASGLVPPGQGARGNQPQHF TGTGCTAGTGGTTTGGTACCTCCGGGACAGGGGGCCCGGGGCAATCAGCCCCAGCATTTT
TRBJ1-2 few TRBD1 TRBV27 CASSLQGASNYGYTF TGTGCCAGCAGTTTACAGGGGGCGAGCAACTATGGCTACACCTTC
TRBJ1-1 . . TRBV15 CATSSLTGNTEAFF TGTGCCACCAGCTCCCTAACAGGGAACACTGAAGCTTTCTTT
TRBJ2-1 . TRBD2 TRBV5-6 CASSLRGVKRGEQFF TGTGCCAGCAGCTTACGGGGGGTGAAGCGTGGTGAGCAGTTCTTC
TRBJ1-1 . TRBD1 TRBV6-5 CASSSTGTGGPLSFF TGTGCCAGCAGTTCCACCGGGACAGGGGGACCCCTTTCTTTCTTT
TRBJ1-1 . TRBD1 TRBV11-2 CASSLGTGPTEAFF TGTGCCAGCAGCTTGGGGACAGGGCCCACTGAAGCTTTCTTT
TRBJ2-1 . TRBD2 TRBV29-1 CSVLRRLAGDSAYNEQFF TGCAGCGTTCTACGACGACTAGCGGGGGACTCGGCGTACAATGAGCAGTTCTTC
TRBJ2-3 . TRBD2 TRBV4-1 CASSQGGGAVATDTQYF TGCGCCAGCAGCCAAGGCGGGGGGGCTGTCGCAACAGATACGCAGTATTTT
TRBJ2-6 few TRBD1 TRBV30 CAWRDRMIHSGANVLTF TGTGCCTGGAGGGACAGGATGATACACTCTGGGGCCAACGTCCTGACTTTC
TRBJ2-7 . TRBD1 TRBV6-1 CASTTGQSYEQYF TGTGCCAGCACCACGGGACAGTCCTACGAGCAGTACTTC
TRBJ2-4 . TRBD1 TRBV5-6 CASSYGTGPIVAKNIQYF TGTGCCAGCAGCTACGGGACAGGGCCGATAGTAGCCAAAAACATTCAGTACTTC
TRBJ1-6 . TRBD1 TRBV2 CASRGGEWTGVESPLHF TGTGCCAGCAGGGGGGGGGAATGGACAGGGGTAGAATCACCCCTCCACTTT
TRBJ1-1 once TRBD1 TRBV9 CASSKTADRGNGGGTEAFF TGTGCCAGCAGCAAAACGGCGGACAGGGGGAATGGAGGAGGCACTGAAGCTTTCTTT
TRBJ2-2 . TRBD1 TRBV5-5 CASSYGQGAGELFF TGTGCCAGCAGCTACGGACAGGGAGCCGGGGAGCTGTTTTTT
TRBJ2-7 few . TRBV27 CASSQVTGGEQYF TGTGCCAGCAGCCAAGTAACCGGGGGCGAGCAGTACTTC
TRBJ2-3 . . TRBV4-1 CASSQGWPKPGTDTQYF TGCGCCAGCAGCCAAGGATGGCCGAAACCTGGCACAGATACGCAGTATTTT
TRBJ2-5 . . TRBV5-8 CASSLISEETQYF TGTGCCAGCAGCTTGATTTCAGAAGAGACCCAGTACTTC
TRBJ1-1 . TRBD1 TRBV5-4 CASSLEGQGARANTEAFF TGTGCCAGCAGCTTGGAGGGGCAGGGGGCAAGGGCGAACACTGAAGCTTTCTTT
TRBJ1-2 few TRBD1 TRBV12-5 CASGLVVGTVSGYGYTF TGTGCTAGTGGTTTGGTAGTGGGGACAGTATCAGGCTATGGCTACACCTTC
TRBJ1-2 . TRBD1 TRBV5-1 CASRTPGQGNYGYTF TGCGCCAGCAGAACACCGGGACAGGGAAACTATGGCTACACCTTC
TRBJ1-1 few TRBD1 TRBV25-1 CASSGTGGLVPAFF TGTGCCAGCAGTGGGACAGGGGGTCTGGTTCCGGCTTTCTTT
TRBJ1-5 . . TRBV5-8 CASSFSHQPQHF TGTGCCAGCAGCTTCAGTCATCAGCCCCAGCATTTT
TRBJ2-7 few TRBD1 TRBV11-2 CASSPGTGPSEQYF TGTGCCAGCAGCCCCGGGACAGGGCCAAGCGAGCAGTACTTC
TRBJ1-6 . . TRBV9 CASSVEGLVRDSPLHF TGTGCCAGCAGCGTAGAAGGTTTGGTTCGGGATTCACCCCTCCACTTT
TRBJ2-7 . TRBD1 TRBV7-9 CASSLQGKYEQYF TGTGCCAGCAGCCTACAGGGGAAATACGAGCAGTACTTC
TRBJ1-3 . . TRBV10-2 CASRPGKLKSSGNTIYF TGCGCCAGCAGGCCCGGGAAATTGAAGAGCTCTGGAAACACCATATATTTT
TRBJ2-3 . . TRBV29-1 CSVDYAGDDLGTQYF TGCAGCGTTGATTACGCCGGGGATGATCTGGGTACGCAGTATTTT
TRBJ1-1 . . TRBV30 CAWVMNTEAFF TGTGCCTGGGTTATGAACACTGAAGCTTTCTTT
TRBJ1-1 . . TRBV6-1 CATHPLRNTEAFF TGTGCCACCCACCCACTCCGGAACACTGAAGCTTTCTTT